This T cell receptor (beta chain) was sequenced in a study of OX40 agonist ivuxolimab in advanced cancers. Study context: Patients with hepatocellular carcinoma, melanoma, renal cell or head and neck cancer made up the dose-escalation patients. Study observations and caveats: The study found that CD8+ T cells averaged more expanded clones than CD4+.

As for this clone: What it binds is unknown.

CDR3 length: 13 residues. The V and J ends lost 2 bases and 7 bases, in that order; junction bases with no gene match: 4. Germline V gene data show CDR1 as MDHEN and CDR2 as SYDVKM. Here immunoSEQ multiplex PCR was the method, and the copy in TCRdb shows in-frame clones only, minus some. The data show approximately 84,000 clones, under 95% seen once. The source is an adult with an advanced solid tumor such as melanoma, head and neck, liver or kidney cancer. This chain uses TRBV28 with TRBJ1-2, with 7 bases identical to TRBD1. The specimen was CD4+ or CD8+ T cells sorted from blood, collected in a trial of the OX40 agonist ivuxolimab. The CDR3 bases are TGTGCCAGCAGTTTAACAGGGGAGGTTGGCTACACCTTC. It codes for CASSLTGEVGYTF.